Listed below are T cell receptor beta chains from one sample, sequenced in a study of cytomegalovirus exposure and HLA in healthy donors. The protocol was immunoSEQ multiplex PCR, while the TCRdb copy is restricted to in-frame clones and leaves out a portion. The sample holds approximately 280,000 clones; more than 80% are singletons and the top ten take 3% to 4%. What was sequenced was PBMCs. Receptors were obtained from a man aged 35-49 years in good health and CMV-seropositive. CDR3s include the opening cysteine and the closing phenylalanine or tryptophan. The order of the fields is V gene, clone size, D gene, J gene, CDR3 protein, CDR3 DNA. A D gene is named only where the DNA matches it firmly. Expanded clones are given a class, and other clones once, few, many or no size at all.

TRBV4-1,once,-,TRBJ1-2,CASSQGRGAGYGYTF,TGCGCCAGCAGCCAAGGCCGGGGGGCTGGTTATGGCTACACCTTC
TRBV25-1,few,-,TRBJ1-2,CATRGGYTF,TGTGCCACCCGAGGAGGCTACACCTTC
TRBV7-2,few,-,TRBJ1-2,CASSSSGNYGYTF,TGTGCCAGCAGCTCGTCGGGTAACTATGGCTACACCTTC
TRBV5-4,-,-,TRBJ2-5,CASSTTKETQYF,TGTGCCAGCAGCACAACCAAAGAGACCCAGTACTTC
TRBV7-9,-,TRBD2,TRBJ2-1,CASSQVAGNEQFF,TGTGCCAGCAGCCAAGTAGCGGGCAATGAGCAGTTCTTC
TRBV27,-,TRBD1,TRBJ1-5,CASSPGGPLNQPQHF,TGTGCCAGCAGTCCAGGGGGCCCACTCAATCAGCCCCAGCATTTT
TRBV5-5,-,-,TRBJ1-2,CASSLGSGLAYGYTF,TGTGCCAGCAGCTTGGGTAGCGGCCTCGCTTATGGCTACACCTTC
TRBV7-9,-,TRBD1,TRBJ1-4,CASSYYGTANEKLFF,TGTGCCAGCAGCTACTACGGGACAGCTAATGAAAAACTGTTTTTT
TRBV28,-,-,TRBJ1-2,CASSYPGGTYGYTF,TGTGCCAGCAGTTACCCGGGGGGGACCTATGGCTACACCTTC
TRBV5-1,-,TRBD1,TRBJ2-7,CASRSGTGWYEQYF,TGCGCCAGCCGGTCCGGGACAGGGTGGTACGAGCAGTACTTC
TRBV5-6,-,TRBD1,TRBJ1-1,CASSNGGQGGTEAFF,TGTGCCAGCAGTAATGGGGGGCAGGGGGGCACTGAAGCTTTCTTT
TRBV27,-,-,TRBJ1-4,CASRTRGSNEKLFF,TGTGCCAGCCGGACTAGGGGCTCTAATGAAAAACTGTTTTTT
TRBV30,-,-,TRBJ2-5,CAWSRGLIETQYF,TGTGCCTGGAGTCGAGGCCTCATAGAGACCCAGTACTTC
TRBV5-1,-,-,TRBJ1-2,CASSWGQVEPSYGYTF,TGCGCCAGCAGCTGGGGGCAGGTTGAGCCGAGCTATGGCTACACCTTC
TRBV19,-,-,TRBJ2-7,CASSRAGPSSYEQYF,TGTGCCAGTAGTAGGGCAGGTCCGAGCTCCTACGAGCAGTACTTC
TRBV27,-,TRBD1,TRBJ2-1,CASSTPGTGNNEQFF,TGTGCCAGCAGTACTCCCGGGACAGGGAACAATGAGCAGTTCTTC
TRBV2,-,TRBD1,TRBJ1-6,CASSLRDRGLRSYNSPLHF,TGTGCCAGCAGCCTCCGGGACAGGGGGCTCAGATCCTATAATTCACCCCTCCACTTT
TRBV2,-,-,TRBJ1-3,CASNLQGPGNTIYF,TGTGCCAGCAATCTACAGGGACCCGGAAACACCATATATTTT
TRBV7-2,-,TRBD1,TRBJ1-2,CASSLTRGLDLTGYTF,TGTGCCAGCAGCCTCACCAGGGGGCTCGACCTGACCGGCTACACCTTC
TRBV18,-,-,TRBJ2-5,CASSPPQTVAQYF,TGTGCCAGCTCACCACCGCAGACTGTGGCCCAGTACTTC
TRBV28,-,TRBD2,TRBJ2-3,CASRRPSGRAEDTQYF,TGTGCCAGCAGGAGACCTAGCGGGAGGGCGGAAGATACGCAGTATTTT
TRBV27,-,-,TRBJ1-2,CASSLLSGRYGYTF,TGTGCCAGCAGTTTACTGTCAGGGCGGTATGGCTACACCTTC
TRBV7-9,-,TRBD2,TRBJ2-1,CASSPSGSTHNEQFF,TGTGCCAGCAGCCCTAGCGGGAGTACTCACAATGAGCAGTTCTTC
TRBV10-3,-,-,TRBJ1-1,CAISEPVRAEAFF,TGTGCCATCAGTGAGCCGGTGAGGGCTGAAGCTTTCTTT
TRBV5-6,-,TRBD1,TRBJ2-7,CASSPRTGTEIYEQYF,TGTGCCAGCAGCCCACGGACCGGGACAGAGATCTACGAGCAGTACTTC
TRBV4-1,-,-,TRBJ2-3,CASSQEPRNTQYF,TGCGCCAGCAGCCAAGAGCCGCGAAATACGCAGTATTTT
TRBV28,-,TRBD1,TRBJ1-5,CASSSNRGPGNQPQHF,TGTGCCAGCAGTTCAAACAGGGGGCCGGGCAATCAGCCCCAGCATTTT
TRBV28,-,TRBD2,TRBJ2-7,CASSSTSGSYEQYF,TGTGCCAGCAGTTCGACTAGCGGGAGTTACGAGCAGTACTTC
TRBV4-1,-,TRBD1,TRBJ2-7,CASSHPIRGAGGSYEQYF,TGCGCCAGCAGCCACCCCATTAGGGGGGCAGGGGGCTCATACGAGCAGTACTTC
TRBV27,-,TRBD1,TRBJ2-1,CASSLGTGGYEQFF,TGTGCCAGCAGTTTGGGGACAGGGGGCTATGAGCAGTTCTTC
TRBV5-4,-,TRBD1,TRBJ1-2,CASRESETGDRYGYTF,TGTGCCAGCAGGGAGTCAGAAACAGGGGATCGCTATGGCTACACCTTC
TRBV5-3,-,TRBD1,TRBJ2-7,CARSSLDRVSYEQYF,TGTGCCAGAAGCTCCCTGGACAGGGTCTCCTACGAGCAGTACTTC
TRBV18,-,-,TRBJ2-3,CASSPWRPPADTQYF,TGTGCCAGCTCACCGTGGAGACCCCCCGCAGATACGCAGTATTTT
TRBV4-1,-,-,TRBJ2-6,CASSLGVTGANVLTF,TGCGCCAGCAGCCTCGGGGTGACTGGGGCCAACGTCCTGACTTTC
TRBV11-2,-,TRBD1,TRBJ2-1,CASRRDSIDEQFF,TGTGCCAGCAGACGGGACAGCATCGATGAGCAGTTCTTC
TRBV29-1,-,-,TRBJ2-7,CSVAGIPSYEQYF,TGCAGCGTTGCAGGGATCCCCTCCTACGAGCAGTACTTC
TRBV27,-,-,TRBJ2-1,CASSFGPSAYSYNEQFF,TGTGCCAGCAGTTTCGGGCCTAGCGCTTACTCCTACAATGAGCAGTTCTTC
TRBV11-2,-,-,TRBJ2-1,CASSSDSLYNEQFF,TGTGCCAGCAGCTCCGACAGTCTGTACAATGAGCAGTTCTTC
TRBV18,-,TRBD2,TRBJ2-2,CASSPPSGRAGGELFF,TGTGCCAGCTCACCTCCTAGCGGGAGGGCCGGCGGGGAGCTGTTTTTT
TRBV2,-,-,TRBJ1-5,CASRQGITQPQHF,TGTGCCAGCAGGCAGGGGATCACTCAGCCCCAGCATTTT
TRBV5-1,once,TRBD1,TRBJ1-2,CASSPLTGGYGYTF,TGCGCCAGCAGCCCGTTAACAGGGGGCTATGGCTACACCTTC
TRBV19,-,-,TRBJ1-1,CASSILHGDTEAFF,TGTGCCAGTAGTATCCTCCACGGGGACACTGAAGCTTTCTTT
TRBV28,-,-,TRBJ2-2,CASRDTYTGELFF,TGTGCCAGCCGGGACACCTACACCGGGGAGCTGTTTTTT